This TCR beta chain was identified during a study of control samples from healthy donors and cancer patients (TCRdb year 2020). Library prep was done by the immunoSEQ multiplex PCR assay. The immuneACCESS repertoire file appears here via TCRdb, limited to in-frame rearrangements. These files lack a portion of the clones; in checked studies, under half of the deficit traces to unresolved V genes, and the cause of the others is not known. The sample has 130,000 or so clones on record, 94% of them singletons. The ten largest account for around 12% of the sample. Turning to this clone: No antigen is known for it. No per-base quality is available; no much larger clone lies one base away.

Inclusive of the bounding cysteine and phenylalanine, the CDR3 is 13 residues long. Only the CDR3 part of the read is kept: 39 bases, read in frame from the first base. V loses 2 bases, J loses 6 bases, and the germline ends lie 10 bases apart. Sequencing was done on a sample of blood. This receptor was identified in a man aged 35-49 years in good health. The chain is assembled from TRBV12-3 or TRBV12-4 and TRBJ1-2; the D segment cannot be called with confidence. The sequenced DNA is TGTGCCAGCAGTTTACGGCAGTACGATGGCTACACCTTC. Its protein product is CASSLRQYDGYTF.